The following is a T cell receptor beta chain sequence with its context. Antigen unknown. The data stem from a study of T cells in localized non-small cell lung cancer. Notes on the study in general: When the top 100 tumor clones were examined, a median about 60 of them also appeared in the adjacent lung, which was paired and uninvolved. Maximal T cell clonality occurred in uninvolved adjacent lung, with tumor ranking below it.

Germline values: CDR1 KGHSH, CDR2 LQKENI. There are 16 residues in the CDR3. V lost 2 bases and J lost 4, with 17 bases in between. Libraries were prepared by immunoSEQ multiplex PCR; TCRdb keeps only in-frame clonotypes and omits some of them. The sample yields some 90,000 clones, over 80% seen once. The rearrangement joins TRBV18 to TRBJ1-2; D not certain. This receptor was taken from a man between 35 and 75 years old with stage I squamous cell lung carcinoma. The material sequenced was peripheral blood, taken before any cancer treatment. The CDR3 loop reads CASSPSKMPQSYGYTF. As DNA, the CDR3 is TGTGCCAGCTCACCATCCAAAATGCCCCAGAGCTATGGCTACACCTTC.